The 14 T cell receptor beta chains presented below share a single source sample, sequenced in a study of T cells in Graves' hyperthyroidism and ophthalmopathy. TCR beta CDR3 sequences were amplified from RNA transcripts. HTBI primers drove first-round RT-PCR of the TCR CDR3. MiXCR, run by TCRdb on the multiplex PCR reads, gives a single entry per CDR3 protein. The sample holds some 350,000 distinct CDR3 sequences, just under 25% seen once. The sequenced material came from blood. These receptors came from a man in his forties or fifties with Graves' hyperthyroidism.

This clonotype turned up a few times. This rearrangement joins TRBV12-3 or TRBV12-4 to TRBJ1-4; D is unclear. The length of the CDR3 is 12 residues. V was pared by 4 bases and J by 10 bases, with 10 bases between. The CDR3 reads CASSYRERKLFF. The CDR3 nucleotides read TGTGCCAGCAGTTACCGGGAGAGAAAACTGTTTTTT.

The genes are TRBV7-8 and TRBJ2-7; TRBD1 matches 7 bases. J was trimmed by 0 bases and V by 6 bases; bases with no gene match: 8. The CDR3 length is 15 residues. The germline V gene encodes CDR1 SGHVS and CDR2 FQNEAQ. In DNA form, the CDR3 reads TGTGCCAGCAGTACTGGGACAGCCGGCTCCTACGAGCAGTACTTC. Translation: CASSTGTAGSYEQYF.

The chain combines TRBV6-1 with TRBJ2-2; 7 bases agree with TRBD1. Per germline, CDR1 MNHNS and CDR2 SASEGT. Trimming cost V 5 bases and J 7 bases; bases outside gene matches: 10. The CDR3 has 15 residues. DNA of the CDR3: TGTGCCAGCAGTCTCAACAGGGGACCTTACGGGGAGCTGTTTTTT. Translation gives CASSLNRGPYGELFF.

This clonotype was recorded at least ten times. The rearrangement links TRBV12-3 or TRBV12-4 to TRBJ2-3; 8 nucleotides agree with TRBD2. CDR3 length: 16 residues. The V and J ends lost 5 bases and 4 bases, in that order; junction bases with no gene match: 11. The CDR3 region is CASSGWERERSDTQYF. CDR3 DNA sequence: TGTGCCAGCAGTGGGTGGGAGCGGGAGAGGTCAGATACGCAGTATTTT.

The gene calls are TRBV27 and TRBJ2-3; 11 positions agree with TRBD2. Germline CDR1 is MNHEY and CDR2 is SMNVEV (reference sequence). The J segment lost 6 bases and the V segment lost 4 bases, leaving 6 bases of the junction unmatched. This CDR3 has 15 amino acids. The CDR3 DNA follows: TGTGCCAGCAGTTCCAGACTAGCGGGAATGGATACGCAGTATTTT. This encodes CASSSRLAGMDTQYF.

This clonotype was observed a handful of times. The chain links TRBV10-1 to TRBJ2-1; no reliable D call. The CDR3 extends over 15 amino acids. Per germline, CDR1 WNHNN and CDR2 SYGVQD (reference sequence). V was pared by 0 bases and J by 8 bases, with 14 bases between. This CDR3 reads CASSESQRARDEQFF. The CDR3 DNA reads as TGCGCCAGCAGTGAGTCTCAGCGAGCACGGGATGAGCAGTTCTTC.

The chain uses TRBV7-8 and TRBJ2-2; 10 positions agree with TRBD2. This CDR3 has 15 residues. Germline-derived CDR1 and CDR2 are SGHVS and FQNEAQ. V gave up 6 bases and J gave up 4 bases; unmatched junction bases: 5. The CDR3 DNA follows: TGTGCCAGCAGTTGGAGGACTAGCGGCACCGGGGAGCTGTTTTTT. Amino acids: CASSWRTSGTGELFF. The full variable domain, its missing parts supplied by reference TRBV7-8 and TRBJ2-2, is GAGVSQSPRYKVAKRGQDVALRCDPISGHVSLFWYQQALGQGPEFLTYFQNEAQLDKSGLPSDRFFAERPEGSVSTLKIQRTQQEDSAVYLCASSWRTSGTGELFFGEGSRLTVL.

The gene calls are TRBV5-1 and TRBJ1-2; TRBD1 matches at 7 bases. After removal of 0 bases from V and 4 bases from J, the junction contained 6 bases not matched to a gene. The CDR3 covers 15 residues. Germline V gene sequence: CDR1 SGHRS, CDR2 YFSETQ. DNA for the CDR3: TGCGCCAGCAGCTTGGGGAACCGGGACAGCTATGGCTACACCTTC. Translating it yields CASSLGNRDSYGYTF. The whole variable domain, remainder taken from reference TRBV5-1 and TRBJ1-2, is KAGVTQTPRYLIKTRGQQVTLSCSPISGHRSVSWYQQTPGQGLQFLFEYFSETQRNKGNFPGRFSGRQFSNSRSEMNVSTLELGDSALYLCASSLGNRDSYGYTFGSGTRLTVV.

This clonotype was seen repeatedly, ten times or more. The chain is built from TRBV28 and TRBJ2-7, with 13 positions matching TRBD2. Germline V gene lookup returns CDR1 MDHEN and CDR2 SYDVKM. With V trimmed by 4 bases and J by 5 bases, 8 bases remained unmatched. The CDR3 is made up of 16 amino acids. CDR3 loop: CASSSPGTSGVHEQYF. The CDR3, as DNA: TGTGCCAGCAGTTCCCCCGGGACTAGCGGGGTCCACGAGCAGTACTTC.

The table lists this clonotype with a few counts. The chain combines TRBV20-1 with TRBJ2-7; 12 bases map to TRBD2. Per the germline V gene, CDR1 is DFQATT and CDR2 is SNEGSKA (reference sequence). The CDR3 length is 17 residues. J was trimmed by 5 bases and V by 6 bases; bases with no gene match: 17. The CDR3 protein is CSAKPRKTSGSWNEQYF. CDR3 sequence (DNA): TGCAGTGCCAAACCCCGTAAGACTAGCGGGAGTTGGAACGAGCAGTACTTC.

The rearrangement joins TRBV19 to TRBJ1-5, with D possibly being TRBD1 (5 bases). V lost 3 bases and J lost 3, with 12 bases in between. Germline V lookup: CDR1 LNHDA, CDR2 SQIVND (reference sequence). The CDR3 runs to 15 residues. The CDR3 region has the DNA TGTGCCAGTAGTATTGGCGGGGCCGACAATCAGCCCCAGCATTTT. This encodes CASSIGGADNQPQHF.

This chain links TRBV20-1 with TRBJ2-2; 10 bases line up with TRBD2. Germline CDR1 is DFQATT and CDR2 is SNEGSKA (reference sequence). This CDR3 region has 16 residues. J was trimmed by 6 bases and V by 3 bases; bases with no gene match: 10. For the CDR3, the DNA is TGCAGTGCTAGTCCCGTCCTAGCGGGAGTGGCCGGGGAGCTGTTTTTT. Encoded protein: CSASPVLAGVAGELFF.

The chain couples TRBV20-1 to TRBJ2-3; TRBD1 matches at 8 bases. Germline V CDR1 and CDR2: DFQATT, SNEGSKA (reference sequence). The CDR3 is made up of 14 amino acids. V shed 3 bases, J shed 3 bases, and the junction held 5 bases outside the gene matches. This chain's CDR3 is CSARRQGATDTQYF. CDR3 bases: TGCAGTGCTAGGAGGCAGGGGGCAACAGATACGCAGTATTTT.

The V call is TRBV27, the J call TRBJ1-2; the D gene is possibly TRBD1 (5 bases). V lost 0 bases to trimming and J lost 5 bases, with 13 bases between them. This CDR3 spans 15 amino acids. Germline assignment: CDR1 MNHEY and CDR2 SMNVEV (reference sequence). The CDR3 DNA sequence: TGTGCCAGCAGTTTATCCCCCGGGACCGATTATGGCTACACCTTC. Its protein is CASSLSPGTDYGYTF.